Below are 19 T cell receptor beta chains sequenced from a single sample in a study of Graves' ophthalmopathy and Graves' hyperthyroidism. Amplifying from RNA transcripts, the study obtained TCR beta CDR3 regions. The first round was an RT-PCR with HTBI primers, and the second round was a multiplex PCR. TCRdb re-called the multiplex PCR reads through MiXCR, storing one row per CDR3 protein. The top ten clones hold more than 2.5% of a sample with 660,000 or so distinct CDR3 sequences, roughly two fifths of them seen once. The sequencing sample was made of peripheral blood. These receptors were collected from an adult man with Graves' ophthalmopathy.

This clonotype showed up just a few times. This chain uses TRBV6-2 or TRBV6-3 with TRBJ1-4; D gene ambiguous. The CDR3 extends over 15 amino acids. The germline CDR1 and CDR2 sequences are MNHEY and SVGEGT. The V end lost 4 bases, the J end lost 6 bases, and 15 bases lay between the germline ends. The CDR3 spells CASSFSFGRDEKLFF. For the CDR3, the DNA is TGTGCCAGCAGTTTCTCTTTTGGTCGTGATGAAAAACTGTTTTTT.

CDR3 DNA sequence: TGTGCCAGCAGCCTCCCGGGACCGACTCAAGCTTTCTTT. Its translation: CASSLPGPTQAFF. This chain links TRBV7-9 with TRBJ1-1; the D gene is possibly TRBD1 (5 bases). Trimming stripped 5 bases from V and 9 bases from J, with 16 bases between. Germline assignment: CDR1 SEHNR and CDR2 FQNEAQ (reference sequence). This CDR3 has 13 amino acids.

The V gene is TRBV7-2, the J gene TRBJ2-7, with 9 bases that match TRBD2. The J call could be wrong; TRBJ2-1 is a better fit for the DNA end. CDR3 length: 15 residues. Per germline, CDR1 SGHTA and CDR2 FQGNSA. CDR3 amino acids: CASSLLAGAVNEQFF. In DNA form, the CDR3 reads TGTGCCAGCAGCTTATTAGCGGGAGCTGTCAATGAGCAGTTCTTC.

The V and J genes are TRBV9 and TRBJ2-3, with D unclear. The CDR3 runs 14 residues. Germline loops: CDR1 SGDLS, CDR2 YYNGEE. V was shortened by 4 bases and J by 3 bases, with 12 bases between the two germline ends. CDR3: CASSRRIVTDTQYF. The CDR3 DNA is TGTGCCAGCAGCAGGCGGATCGTGACAGATACGCAGTATTTT.

This clonotype was observed many times. The rearrangement uses TRBV2 and TRBJ1-3, with D unresolved. Germline lookup yields CDR1 SNHLY and CDR2 FYNNEI. V lost 7 bases, J lost 0 bases, and 13 bases lay in between. The CDR3 extends over 15 amino acids. CDR3 DNA: TGTGCCAGCACCGAACGAGAGAACTCTGGAAACACCATATATTTT. Its protein is CASTERENSGNTIYF.

About this clonotype: This could be a read error, since a much larger clone is one nucleotide away. The chain has TRBV5-1 and TRBJ1-1; 7 nucleotides line up with TRBD1. This CDR3 comprises 14 residues. CDR1 is SGHRS, CDR2 YFSETQ, per germline. CDR3 loop: CAGSRGQTNTEAFF. The CDR3 DNA reads as TGCGCCGGCAGCAGGGGACAGACGAACACTGAAGCTTTCTTT.

The chain uses TRBV2 and TRBJ2-1; D unclear. Germline CDR1 is SNHLY and CDR2 is FYNNEI. Trimming stripped 5 bases from V and 2 bases from J, with 10 bases between. This CDR3 comprises 14 residues. The CDR3: CASSRSRTYNEQFF. DNA for the CDR3: TGTGCCAGCAGTCGGAGCCGCACCTACAATGAGCAGTTCTTC.

This clonotype was seen many times. This chain uses TRBV10-3 with TRBJ1-6; 9 bases are shared with TRBD1. The germline CDR1 and CDR2 sequences are ENHRY and SYGVKD. This CDR3 comprises 14 residues. J lost 7 bases, V lost 7 bases, and 5 bases had no gene match. This CDR3 reads CAITGDRGNSPLHF. CDR3 DNA sequence: TGTGCCATCACTGGAGACAGGGGGAATTCACCCCTCCACTTT.

In the case of this clonotype: This CDR3 fails to terminate in the conserved phenylalanine or tryptophan, so it likely reflects a read error. The chain employs TRBV10-3 and TRBJ1-1; D unresolved. This CDR3 comprises 13 residues. The V end lost 10 bases, the J end lost 4 bases, and 16 bases lay between the germline ends. The germline V gene encodes CDR1 ENHRY and CDR2 SYGVKD. The CDR3 here is CASKASGVTEAFS. The CDR3 region has the DNA TGTGCCAGCAAGGCCTCCGGGGTCACTGAAGCTTTCTCT.

This sequence joins TRBV29-1 and TRBJ1-1, with D perhaps TRBD1 (6 bases). Germline CDR1 SQVTM, CDR2 ANQGSEA. V lost 7 bases to trimming and J lost 0 bases, with 15 bases between them. This CDR3 region has 14 residues. CDR3 region: CSGGAGVLNTEAFF. The CDR3 coding sequence is TGCAGCGGGGGGGCAGGGGTCTTGAACACTGAAGCTTTCTTT. Full variable domain (outside the CDR3, taken from reference TRBV29-1 and TRBJ1-1): SAVISQKPSRDICQRGTSLTIQCQVDSQVTMMFWYRQQPGQSLTLIATANQGSEATYESGFVIDKFPISRPNLTFSTLTVSNMSPEDSSIYLCSGGAGVLNTEAFFGQGTRLTVV.

The table lists this clonotype with a few counts. The chain uses TRBV7-9 and TRBJ1-2; 8 positions agree with TRBD1. V was pared by 1 base and J by 4 bases, with 11 bases of the junction left unmatched. The CDR3 has 17 residues. Germline CDR1 reads SEHNR; CDR2 reads FQNEAQ (reference sequence). The CDR3 is CASSLGGRGRPGYGYTF. In nucleotides, the CDR3 is TGTGCCAGCAGCTTAGGCGGCAGGGGGCGCCCGGGCTATGGCTACACCTTC.

In its sample, this clonotype was seen many times. The chain uses TRBV24-1 and TRBJ2-5, with D hard to call. V was shortened by 0 bases and J by 4 bases, with 11 bases between the two germline ends. The CDR3 extends over 15 amino acids. Looked up from germline, CDR1 is KGHDR and CDR2 is SFDVKD. The chain's CDR3 is CATSDLGKGGETQYF. CDR3 in DNA: TGTGCCACCAGTGATTTGGGGAAGGGCGGAGAGACCCAGTACTTC.

Ten or more counts support this clonotype. V gene TRBV7-9 combines with J gene TRBJ2-7, with TRBD2 as a possible D gene (6 bases). Germline values: CDR1 SEHNR, CDR2 FQNEAQ (reference sequence). V lost 4 bases and J 0 bases, leaving 16 bases between the germline ends. The CDR3 covers 16 residues. For the CDR3, the DNA is TGTGCCAGCAGCTCGATTGCTAGCGAGAGCTCCTACGAGCAGTACTTC. It codes for CASSSIASESSYEQYF.

J is TRBJ2-3 and V is TRBV15, with D possibly TRBD2 on 7 matching bases. The V gene's germline CDR1 is LNHNV and CDR2 YYDKDF (reference sequence). The CDR3 sequence is 13 residues long. The V end was cut by 11 bases, the J end by 6 bases, with 18 bases between. CDR3 sequence reads: CAWRDGGPDTQYF. CDR3 DNA: TGTGCCTGGAGAGACGGGGGGCCCGATACGCAGTATTTT.

This clonotype turned up a few times. The chain carries TRBV11-2 and TRBJ1-2; D is possibly TRBD1 (5 bases). This CDR3 region has 13 residues. The germline gives CDR1 SGHAT, CDR2 FQNNGV. The V end lost 8 bases, the J end lost 1 base, and 11 bases lay between the germline ends. The chain's CDR3 is CASGKTVNYGYTF. For the CDR3, the DNA is TGTGCCAGCGGAAAGACAGTTAACTATGGCTACACCTTC.

The chain combines TRBV2 with TRBJ1-2; D is undetermined. The CDR3 runs to 15 residues. The germline CDR1 and CDR2 sequences are SNHLY and FYNNEI. V lost 6 bases and J 1 base, leaving 15 bases between the germline ends. The CDR3 nucleotides read TGTGCCAGCAGCCTAGCGGGAGGAGTTAACTATGGCTACACCTTC. Its translation is CASSLAGGVNYGYTF.

V gene TRBV9 combines with J gene TRBJ1-5; 8 bases are shared with TRBD1. Unmatched junction bases numbered 3, after V lost 6 bases and J lost 4 bases. The CDR3 runs to 13 residues. The germline gives CDR1 SGDLS, CDR2 YYNGEE. The CDR3 nucleotides read TGTGCCAGCACAGGGGGCGCGAATCAGCCCCAGCATTTT. Amino acid sequence: CASTGGANQPQHF.

Concerning this clonotype itself: This likely comes from a read error, as the CDR3 has no conserved phenylalanine or tryptophan at its end. The chain couples TRBV29-1 to TRBJ2-5; D is possibly TRBD1 (6 bases). This CDR3 spans 11 amino acids. Germline CDR1 reads SQVTM; CDR2 reads ANQGSEA. Deletions cut 5 bases from V and 4 bases from J, with 8 bases between. The CDR3 DNA reads as TGCAGCGTTTCACAGGGAGAGACCCAGTACTTA. It specifies CSVSQGETQYL.

This clonotype was picked up many times. The chain couples TRBV4-3 to TRBJ1-5, with TRBD1 matching over 9 bases. There are 15 residues in the CDR3. Trimming at V came to 1 base and at J to 5 bases, leaving 3 bases not matched to a gene. Looked up from germline, CDR1 is LGHNA and CDR2 is YSLEER. CDR3 DNA: TGCGCCAGCAGCCAAGGGACAGGGGCGGATCAGCCCCAGCATTTT. This gives the protein CASSQGTGADQPQHF.